These 22 T cell receptor beta chains share one sample of origin, sequenced in a study of blood T cell repertoires in COVID-19. Repertoires were generated with immunoSEQ multiplex PCR, while TCRdb's copy carries only in-frame clones and drops some. Altogether about 320,000 clones are present, around 83% being singletons, with the ten largest covering around 1.2%. Sequencing was done on a sample of peripheral blood. The receptors originated from a woman between 45 and 60 years old with acute or convalescent COVID-19.

In regard to this clone: The junction departs from germline at one end; a sequencing error may be responsible. The CDR3 coding sequence is TGTGCCACCAGCGGAGAACCCGGGACAGGGAGAGGCTACACCTTC. This sequence encodes CATSGEPGTGRGYTF. The V gene is TRBV15, the J gene TRBJ1-2, with 9 positions matching TRBD1. Germline V gives CDR1 LNHNV, CDR2 YYDKDF (reference sequence). The CDR3 contains 15 residues.

V gene TRBV7-9 combines with J gene TRBJ2-2; the match to TRBD2 covers 14 bases. Trimming at V came to 5 bases and at J to 3 bases, leaving 8 bases not matched to a gene. The CDR3 has 18 amino acids. CDR1 SEHNR and CDR2 FQNEAQ come from the germline V gene (reference sequence). CDR3 in DNA: TGTGCCAGCAGCCTTGGGACTAGCGGGAGAACGGACACCGGGGAGCTGTTTTTT. Amino acids: CASSLGTSGRTDTGELFF.

V and J are TRBV20-1 and TRBJ1-2, with 7 bases lining up with TRBD1. Germline V gives CDR1 DFQATT, CDR2 SNEGSKA (reference sequence). The CDR3 extends over 11 amino acids. CDR3 protein: CSSGTDYGYTF. CDR3 bases: TGCAGCTCCGGGACAGACTATGGCTACACCTTC.

CDR3 DNA: TGTGCCAGCAGTTTATCCCCCCGGGGGGATTCACCCCTCCACTTT. This gives the protein CASSLSPRGDSPLHF. This chain joins TRBV27 and TRBJ1-6; TRBD1 is a possible D gene (5 bases). Germline V gene sequence: CDR1 MNHEY, CDR2 SMNVEV (reference sequence). The CDR3 spans 15 residues. V lost 0 bases to trimming and J lost 8 bases, with 11 bases between them.

On this clone: Different DNA sequences within this sample yield the same CDR3. This chain uses TRBV30 with TRBJ2-1; 8 bases agree with TRBD2. The junction had 9 bases not matched to a gene; V was cut back by 0 bases and J by 5 bases. The CDR3 runs 16 residues. Germline V gene data show CDR1 as GTSNPN and CDR2 as SVGIG (reference sequence). The CDR3 protein is CAWSVPRTSRHNEQFF. CDR3 DNA sequence: TGTGCCTGGAGTGTACCCCGGACTAGCCGACACAATGAGCAGTTCTTC.

The chain employs TRBV28 and TRBJ1-2, with D perhaps TRBD1 (5 bases). This CDR3 has 12 amino acids. The ends were cut back, 6 bases at V and 4 bases at J, with 9 bases in the middle. Germline V gene sequence: CDR1 MDHEN, CDR2 SYDVKM. Written as DNA, the CDR3 is TGTGCCAGCAGGCGGGACGCCTATGGCTACACCTTC. This gives the protein CASRRDAYGYTF.

This clone was seen just once. Other DNA sequences in this sample translate to the same CDR3. This sequence joins TRBV19 and TRBJ1-1; D perhaps matches TRBD1 (5 bases). CDR1 is LNHDA, CDR2 SQIVND, per germline (reference sequence). V was shortened by 3 bases and J by 1 base, with 9 bases between the two germline ends. This CDR3 spans 14 amino acids. CDR3 sequence: CASSIRGRNTEAFF. CDR3 coding DNA: TGTGCCAGTAGTATTCGGGGGAGGAACACTGAAGCTTTCTTT.

The chain uses TRBV30 and TRBJ1-1; D not certain. CDR1 and CDR2 from the germline V gene are GTSNPN and SVGIG (reference sequence). The CDR3 has 12 residues. V was cut by 2 bases and J by 10 bases, with 14 bases left in between. This chain's CDR3 is CAWSREQALAFF. The CDR3, as DNA: TGTGCCTGGAGTCGGGAGCAGGCCTTAGCTTTCTTT.

The chain joins TRBV3-1 (or the pseudogene TRBV3-2) to TRBJ2-1; TRBD2 matches 8 bases. This CDR3 is built from 15 residues. The J segment lost 7 bases and the V segment lost 4 bases, leaving 9 bases of the junction unmatched. The germline V gene has CDR1 LGHDT and CDR2 YNNKEL (reference sequence). Written as DNA, the CDR3 is TGTGCCAGCAGCCCCTCCGGGACTAGAAAGAATGAGCAGTTCTTC. Its translation: CASSPSGTRKNEQFF.

This chain uses TRBV5-1 with TRBJ2-6; TRBD2 matches 9 bases. Per germline, CDR1 SGHRS and CDR2 YFSETQ. The ends lost 0 bases at V and 0 bases at J; junction bases unmatched: 4. This CDR3 is built from 18 residues. CDR3 amino acids: CASSLEVAGASGANVLTF. The CDR3 DNA reads as TGCGCCAGCAGCTTGGAGGTAGCGGGGGCCTCTGGGGCCAACGTCCTGACTTTC.

V and J are TRBV27 and TRBJ2-7, with TRBD2 identical over 11 bases. In germline, CDR1 is MNHEY, CDR2 SMNVEV (reference sequence). V lost 4 bases, J lost 3 bases, and 5 bases stayed unmatched. The CDR3 is made up of 15 amino acids. CDR3 bases: TGTGCCAGCAGTTCCATTAGCGGGAGGGGCTACGAGCAGTACTTC. Its protein product is CASSSISGRGYEQYF.

This chain uses TRBV18 with TRBJ1-5, with D perhaps matching TRBD1 (5 bases). V gave up 4 bases and J gave up 3 bases, with 19 bases separating them. This CDR3 has 17 amino acids. Germline V gene data show CDR1 as KGHSH and CDR2 as LQKENI. DNA for the CDR3: TGTGCCAGCTCACTCCCGCGGCAGGGTCTTTACAATCAGCCCCAGCATTTT. Amino acids: CASSLPRQGLYNQPQHF.

A single count supports this clone. CDR3 coding DNA: TGTGCCAGCAGCCGGAGACAGGGGAGAGAGACCCAGTACTTC. This codes for CASSRRQGRETQYF. J is TRBJ2-5 and V is TRBV7-2; 8 nucleotides line up with TRBD1. V lost 5 bases, J lost 4 bases, and 6 bases stayed unmatched. The CDR3 has 14 amino acids. Germline V CDR1 and CDR2: SGHTA, FQGNSA.

As DNA, the CDR3 is TGTGCCAGCAGCTTAATAACAACATCGAACACCGGGGAGCTGTTTTTT. Its protein is CASSLITTSNTGELFF. This chain uses TRBV7-9 with TRBJ2-2; the D is unclear. CDR1 SEHNR and CDR2 FQNEAQ come from the germline V gene (reference sequence). V lost 2 bases and J lost 0, with 10 bases in between. This CDR3 is built from 16 residues.

The rearrangement links TRBV6-5 to TRBJ2-7, with 8 bases lining up with TRBD1. Germline V CDR1 and CDR2: MNHEY, SVGAGI. J was trimmed by 5 bases and V by 11 bases; bases with no gene match: 11. This CDR3 contains 13 residues. The CDR3 region has the DNA TGTGCCGCTAGAAAGACAGGGGAGAACGAGCAGTACGTC. It is translated as CAARKTGENEQYV.

The rearrangement joins TRBV28 to TRBJ2-7, with 10 bases fitting TRBD2. Germline V gene sequence: CDR1 MDHEN, CDR2 SYDVKM. This CDR3 has 14 amino acids. V lost 5 bases to trimming and J lost 2 bases; unmatched junction nucleotides: 3. The CDR3 nucleotides read TGTGCCAGCAGTCTCCTAGCGGGGGCCTACGAGCAGTACGTC. Its translation is CASSLLAGAYEQYV.

This chain uses TRBV4-1 with TRBJ1-3; TRBD1 agrees at 7 bases. The CDR3 sequence is 15 residues long. Germline CDR1 and CDR2: MGHRA and YSYEKL. V was pared by 3 bases and J by 2 bases, with 4 bases of the junction left unmatched. CDR3 loop: CASSQLRGTGNTIYF. The DNA of the CDR3 is TGCGCCAGCAGCCAGCTCAGGGGGACTGGAAACACCATATATTTT.

This clone appeared once. This chain joins TRBV10-2 and TRBJ2-3; D might be TRBD1 (6 bases). The V end was cut by 3 bases, the J end by 3 bases, with 10 bases between. The germline gives CDR1 WSHSY, CDR2 SAAADI. The CDR3 spans 14 residues. The CDR3 reads CASSDRGRTDTQYF. Here the CDR3 DNA reads TGCGCCAGCAGTGACAGGGGACGAACAGATACGCAGTATTTT.

As regards this clone: Other nucleotide sequences in the sample specify the same CDR3. V is TRBV2 and J is TRBJ1-3; unclear D gene. V lost 1 base, J lost 5 bases, and 9 bases lay in between. CDR3 length: 14 amino acids. Germline V gives CDR1 SNHLY, CDR2 FYNNEI. The CDR3 reads CASSEGDSRNTIYF. The CDR3 region has the DNA TGTGCCAGCAGTGAAGGAGACTCGCGAAACACCATATATTTT.

J is TRBJ1-2 and V is TRBV5-4, with D possibly being TRBD1 (6 bases). CDR3 length equals 15 residues. In germline, CDR1 is SGHNT, CDR2 YYREEE (reference sequence). The V end lost 4 bases, the J end lost 3 bases, and 16 bases lay between the germline ends. The CDR3 reads CASSPQQGSDYGYTF. The CDR3 DNA is TGTGCCAGCAGCCCCCAACAGGGTTCAGACTATGGCTACACCTTC.

The chain carries TRBV7-3 and TRBJ1-6, with 10 bases that match TRBD1. The germline CDR1 and CDR2 sequences are SGHTA and FQGTGA. J gave up 7 bases and V 8 bases, and 2 bases lay outside the gene matches. The CDR3 length is 13 residues. CDR3 loop: CASGTGVNSPLHF. CDR3 sequence (DNA): TGTGCCAGCGGGACAGGGGTCAATTCACCCCTCCACTTT.

V gene TRBV10-2 combines with J gene TRBJ2-7, with 7 bases aligning to TRBD1. The CDR3 runs to 15 residues. Germline assignment: CDR1 WSHSY and CDR2 SAAADI. After removal of 2 bases from V and 0 bases from J, the junction contained 4 bases not matched to a gene. The CDR3: CASSERGPSSYEQYV. In DNA form, the CDR3 reads TGCGCCAGCAGTGAGAGGGGGCCAAGCTCCTACGAGCAGTACGTC.